What follows are 28 T cell receptor beta chains derived from one specimen sequenced in a study of blood T cell repertoires in COVID-19. The repertoire was sequenced with immunoSEQ multiplex PCR; TCRdb's copy has only in-frame clones and lacks some. Among around 300,000 clones listed, roughly 90% were seen once. Input material: PBMCs or T cells enriched from blood (not recorded which). Receptor source: a woman between 55 and 75 years old who had recovered from COVID-19.

This clone has just one count. V is TRBV9 and J is TRBJ1-4; D is undetermined. The germline V gene encodes CDR1 SGDLS and CDR2 YYNGEE. The V end was cut by 0 bases, the J end by 8 bases, with 14 bases between. This CDR3 region has 15 residues. The CDR3 loop reads CASSVEEASREKLFF. The DNA for the CDR3 is TGTGCCAGCAGCGTAGAGGAGGCGTCTAGGGAAAAACTGTTTTTT.

The chain uses TRBV5-6 and TRBJ1-2; D is perhaps TRBD1 (6 bases). The CDR3 is 12 amino acids. The germline V and J ends were trimmed by 4 bases and 9 bases, with 13 bases remaining between them. The V gene's germline CDR1 is SGHDT and CDR2 YYEEEE. As DNA, the CDR3 is TGTGCCAGCAGCCAAAACAGGGAGAGCTACACCTTC. Translated: CASSQNRESYTF.

The gene calls are TRBV4-2 and TRBJ1-1; tentatively, D is TRBD1 (5 bases). Trimming removed 2 bases at V and 3 bases at J, with 7 bases between. The CDR3 covers 13 residues. Germline loops: CDR1 LGHNA, CDR2 YNFKEQ. The CDR3 bases are TGTGCCAGCAGCCAAAAACAGGACACTGAAGCTTTCTTT. Translated: CASSQKQDTEAFF.

The chain links TRBV11-2 to TRBJ2-2; 10 bases fit TRBD2. The CDR3 runs to 17 residues. The germline V gene encodes CDR1 SGHAT and CDR2 FQNNGV. The J segment lost 7 bases and the V segment lost 8 bases, leaving 16 bases of the junction unmatched. The CDR3 region has the DNA TGTGCCAGCGGCCAGACCCTGGCTAGCGGGGGAATCGGGGAGCTGTTTTTT. Its protein product is CASGQTLASGGIGELFF.

This clone showed up just once. The rearrangement links TRBV11-2 to TRBJ2-1, with D perhaps TRBD2 (6 bases). The CDR3 consists of 15 residues. Germline assignment: CDR1 SGHAT and CDR2 FQNNGV. Trimming cost V 4 bases and J 2 bases, with 12 bases left between them. CDR3 nucleotides: TGTGCCAGCAGCTCCCAGGAGGGACCCTACAATGAGCAGTTCTTC. This translates into CASSSQEGPYNEQFF.

The chain couples TRBV24-1 to TRBJ2-1; 7 bases agree with TRBD2. Germline CDR1 KGHDR, CDR2 SFDVKD. With 8 bases clipped from V and 7 bases from J, the junction kept 10 bases outside the gene matches. There are 14 residues in the CDR3. CDR3 in amino acids: CATMAGATFNEQFF. CDR3 coding DNA: TGTGCCACCATGGCGGGAGCGACCTTTAATGAGCAGTTCTTC.

The chain combines TRBV11-3 with TRBJ2-1; 11 nucleotides line up with TRBD2. The CDR3 is 16 residues long. J lost 6 bases, V lost 2 bases, and 6 bases had no gene match. Germline values: CDR1 SGHNT, CDR2 YENEEA. CDR3 loop: CASSLTRLAGPNEQFF. The DNA for the CDR3 is TGTGCCAGCAGCTTAACCCGACTAGCGGGGCCCAATGAGCAGTTCTTC.

The chain recombines TRBV5-5 with TRBJ2-7, with a weak D call TRBD2 (6 bases). The CDR3 covers 15 residues. Germline V CDR1 and CDR2: SGHKS, YYEKEE (reference sequence). V lost 1 base and J lost 0, with 11 bases in between. DNA of the CDR3: TGTGCCAGCAGCTTGTTACCGGGAGACTCCTACGAGCAGTACTTC. This sequence encodes CASSLLPGDSYEQYF. The full variable domain, with the rest looked up from reference TRBV5-5 and TRBJ2-7, is DAGVTQSPTHLIKTRGQQVTLRCSPISGHKSVSWYQQVLGQGPQFIFQYYEKEERGRGNFPDRFSARQFPNYSSELNVNALLLGDSALYLCASSLLPGDSYEQYFGPGTRLTVT.

The chain employs TRBV5-6 and TRBJ2-5; 10 bases are a match to TRBD2. Germline CDR1 reads SGHDT; CDR2 reads YYEEEE. The CDR3 sequence is 15 residues long. Unmatched junction bases numbered 8, after V lost 5 bases and J lost 4 bases. The CDR3 is CASRREVAGGETQYF. The CDR3, as DNA: TGTGCCAGCAGGAGGGAGGTAGCGGGAGGAGAGACCCAGTACTTC. Variable domain in full (rest from reference TRBV5-6 and TRBJ2-5): DAGVTQSPTHLIKTRGQQVTLRCSPKSGHDTVSWYQQALGQGPQFIFQYYEEEERQRGNFPDRFSGHQFPNYSSELNVNALLLGDSALYLCASRREVAGGETQYFGPGTRLLVL.

The chain combines TRBV30 with TRBJ1-2, with D unclear. The CDR3 loop spans 14 amino acids. Germline V gene lookup returns CDR1 GTSNPN and CDR2 SVGIG (reference sequence). The V gene lost 0 bases and the J gene lost 4 bases, with 12 bases spanning the gap. CDR3 sequence: CAWSVPGARYGYTF. CDR3 sequence (DNA): TGTGCCTGGAGTGTACCGGGAGCCCGCTATGGCTACACCTTC. The variable domain in full, completed from reference TRBV30 and TRBJ1-2, reads SQTIHQWPATLVQPVGSPLSLECTVEGTSNPNLYWYRQAAGRGLQLLFYSVGIGQISSEVPQNLSASRPQDRQFILSSKKLLLSDSGFYLCAWSVPGARYGYTFGSGTRLTVV.

The genes are TRBV9 and TRBJ2-7; D perhaps matches TRBD2 (5 bases). Germline CDR1 SGDLS, CDR2 YYNGEE. Trimming took 1 base from V and 3 from J, leaving 20 bases between them. CDR3 length: 17 amino acids. CDR3: CASSVSRARGPRYEQYF. The CDR3 bases are TGTGCCAGCAGCGTATCCCGGGCAAGAGGGCCCCGCTACGAGCAGTACTTC.

The chain has TRBV7-9 and TRBJ2-1; 9 nucleotides align to TRBD2. This CDR3 region has 16 residues. Germline V gene sequence: CDR1 SEHNR, CDR2 FQNEAQ (reference sequence). Trimming at V came to 4 bases and at J to 0 bases, leaving 4 bases not matched to a gene. CDR3 amino acids: CASSSTSGNSYNEQFF. The CDR3 DNA reads TGTGCCAGCAGCTCGACTAGCGGAAACTCCTACAATGAGCAGTTCTTC.

This clone has a handful of counts. The V call is TRBV4-1, the J call TRBJ2-1, with D possibly being TRBD2 (6 bases). This CDR3 region has 16 residues. The V and J ends lost 2 bases and 5 bases respectively, with 16 bases between them. CDR1 and CDR2 from the germline V gene are MGHRA and YSYEKL. The CDR3 DNA follows: TGCGCCAGCAGCCAATACGGGCTAGCGCACCACAATGAGCAGTTCTTC. The encoded protein is CASSQYGLAHHNEQFF.

Details on this clone: Other DNA sequences in the same sample also yield this CDR3. CDR3 sequence (DNA): TGCGCCAGCAGCCAAACAGGGGACTATGGCTACACCTTC. It yields the protein CASSQTGDYGYTF. This chain connects TRBV4-1 to TRBJ1-2; 7 positions agree with TRBD1. The trim removed 2 bases at V and 3 bases at J, leaving 0 bases unmatched. CDR3 length: 13 residues. Germline CDR1 MGHRA, CDR2 YSYEKL.

The V gene is TRBV7-9, the J gene TRBJ2-7; perhaps TRBD2 as D (6 bases). CDR3 length: 13 amino acids. CDR1 is SEHNR and CDR2 is FQNEAQ in the germline V gene (reference sequence). Trimming took off 5 bases at V and 6 bases at J, with 14 bases between the two ends. The CDR3 loop is CASSRGGESEQYF. Here the CDR3 DNA reads TGTGCCAGCAGCCGAGGAGGGGAAAGCGAGCAGTACTTC.

The V call is TRBV6-5, the J call TRBJ1-1, with 9 bases aligning to TRBD1. CDR1 and CDR2 (germline): MNHEY, SVGAGI. This CDR3 contains 13 residues. The V and J ends lost 8 bases and 4 bases, in that order; junction bases with no gene match: 5. Written as DNA, the CDR3 is TGTGCCAGCCAAAGACAGGGGGTCACTGAAGCTTTCTTT. Translating gives CASQRQGVTEAFF.

The V call is TRBV11-2, the J call TRBJ2-5; TRBD1 matches at 9 bases. After removal of 4 bases from V and 3 bases from J, the junction contained 3 bases not matched to a gene. Germline V CDR1 and CDR2: SGHAT, FQNNGV. CDR3 length: 14 residues. The CDR3 DNA sequence: TGTGCCAGCAGCTCTAGGGACAGGGAAGAGACCCAGTACTTC. It specifies CASSSRDREETQYF.

V is TRBV10-3 and J is TRBJ1-6, with D perhaps TRBD1 (5 bases). The length of the CDR3 is 15 residues. Trimming took 2 bases from V and 8 from J, leaving 13 bases between them. CDR1 ENHRY and CDR2 SYGVKD come from the germline V gene. The CDR3 DNA reads TGTGCCATCAGTGAGGCAGGGCCTTGGGATTCACCCCTCCACTTT. Translation: CAISEAGPWDSPLHF.

V gene TRBV4-1 combines with J gene TRBJ2-1; 8 bases line up with TRBD1. The CDR3 length is 16 residues. Germline trimming cut 0 bases from V and 4 bases from J; bases unmatched to any gene: 5. CDR1 is MGHRA, CDR2 YSYEKL, per germline. CDR3 nucleotide sequence: TGCGCCAGCAGCCAAGATTGGCAGGGGGCGTACAATGAGCAGTTCTTC. It translates to CASSQDWQGAYNEQFF.

The V gene is TRBV3-1 (or the pseudogene TRBV3-2), the J gene TRBJ1-5, with D possibly matching TRBD1 (6 bases). V lost 5 bases, J lost 2 bases, and 16 bases lay in between. CDR1 and CDR2 from the germline V gene are LGHDT and YNNKEL (reference sequence). This CDR3 has 16 amino acids. The CDR3 DNA reads TGTGCCAGCAGCTTCAGGGGAGCCGGTGGCAATCAGCCCCAGCATTTT. It specifies CASSFRGAGGNQPQHF.

This chain uses TRBV7-3 with TRBJ1-6; TRBD1 is a possible D gene (5 bases). In germline, CDR1 is SGHTA, CDR2 FQGTGA. The CDR3 covers 14 residues. V dropped 5 bases and J dropped 9 bases, with 14 bases sitting between them. CDR3 loop: CASSKWRGGSPLHF. In DNA form, the CDR3 reads TGTGCCAGCAGCAAGTGGCGGGGGGGTTCACCCCTCCACTTT.

The rearrangement links TRBV13 to TRBJ1-6; TRBD1 matches at 11 bases. Germline V gene sequence: CDR1 PRHDT, CDR2 FYEKMQ (reference sequence). This CDR3 spans 16 amino acids. The junction had 3 bases not matched to a gene; V was cut back by 5 bases and J by 3 bases. The CDR3 spells CASSRGQGVYNSPLHF. CDR3 DNA: TGTGCCAGCAGCCGGGGACAGGGGGTCTATAATTCACCCCTCCACTTT.

The chain employs TRBV5-1 and TRBJ1-2; 10 bases are shared with TRBD1. Trimming removed 4 bases from V and 3 bases from J; junction bases left unmatched: 6. Germline CDR1 is SGHRS and CDR2 is YFSETQ. The CDR3 loop spans 15 amino acids. CDR3 bases: TGCGCCAGCAGCACGCGACAGGGGGCGGACTATGGCTACACCTTC. Its translation: CASSTRQGADYGYTF. The whole variable domain, remainder taken from reference TRBV5-1 and TRBJ1-2, is KAGVTQTPRYLIKTRGQQVTLSCSPISGHRSVSWYQQTPGQGLQFLFEYFSETQRNKGNFPGRFSGRQFSNSRSEMNVSTLELGDSALYLCASSTRQGADYGYTFGSGTRLTVV.

The genes are TRBV5-1 and TRBJ2-5; D gene unclear. The V gene's germline CDR1 is SGHRS and CDR2 YFSETQ. This CDR3 is 14 amino acids long. V was cut by 2 bases and J by 2 bases, with 10 bases left in between. The CDR3 nucleotides read TGCGCCAGCAGCTTAAACATCCAACAAGAGACCCAGTACTTC. This codes for CASSLNIQQETQYF.

The chain carries TRBV11-3 and TRBJ2-2; TRBD2 is a possible D gene (6 bases). Trimming took off 3 bases at V and 4 bases at J, with 9 bases between the two ends. The CDR3 runs 14 residues. Per the germline V gene, CDR1 is SGHNT and CDR2 is YENEEA. In DNA form, the CDR3 reads TGTGCCAGCAGCTTGTCGCGGGGCACCGGGGAGCTGTTTTTT. It specifies CASSLSRGTGELFF. The full variable domain, its missing parts supplied by reference TRBV11-3 and TRBJ2-2, is EAGVVQSPRYKIIEKKQPVAFWCNPISGHNTLYWYLQNLGQGPELLIRYENEEAVDDSQLPKDRFSAERLKGVDSTLKIQPAELGDSAVYLCASSLSRGTGELFFGEGSRLTVL.

The chain recombines TRBV11-1 with TRBJ2-3; no definite D call. The CDR3 spans 15 residues. With 5 bases removed from V and 2 bases from J, the gap between germline ends came to 14 bases. Germline assignment: CDR1 SGHAT and CDR2 FQDESV (reference sequence). The CDR3 sequence is CASSPLAAHTDTQYF. In DNA, the CDR3 is TGTGCCAGCAGCCCTCTGGCGGCTCACACAGATACGCAGTATTTT.

The V and J genes are TRBV11-2 and TRBJ1-2, with 7 bases lining up with TRBD1. V gave up 0 bases and J gave up 8 bases; unmatched junction bases: 6. CDR3 size: 14 residues. CDR1 and CDR2 (germline): SGHAT, FQNNGV. The CDR3 sequence: CASSLEDRAIGYTF. The DNA for the CDR3 is TGTGCCAGCAGCTTAGAAGACAGGGCGATAGGCTACACCTTC.

The CDR3 sequence is CASSHRTSGMYEQYF. The CDR3 DNA follows: TGTGCCAGCAGCCACCGGACTAGCGGGATGTACGAGCAGTACTTC. The chain couples TRBV3-1 (or the pseudogene TRBV3-2) to TRBJ2-7, with 12 bases fitting TRBD2. The V gene end was trimmed by 3 bases and the J gene end by 4 bases; junction bases not matched to a gene: 4. Germline CDR1 LGHDT, CDR2 YNNKEL (reference sequence). The CDR3 runs 15 residues.